This T cell receptor beta chain emerged from a study of cytomegalovirus exposure and HLA in healthy donors (dated by TCRdb to about 2017). At the level of the whole study: An earlier analysis of some 600 of the donors reported 250 to 350 Gb of sequence data and 117 million unique TCR beta sequences obtained from about 200 million T cells. About 310 gigabases of sequencing data and tens of millions of unique TCR sequences were included in an early release covering 550 to 650 HLA-typed donors. Of the approximately 370 genotyped donors, 81% were placed in the genetic ancestry cluster associated with self-reported Caucasian donors. The study aimed to test whether cataloging public T cell receptors could reveal signatures of past pathogen exposure. The study used immunosequencing to profile the T cell repertoires of some 600 subjects and linked those repertoires to cytomegalovirus serostatus. Besides the first cohort of more than 650 subjects, a separate validation cohort made up of 120 different subjects was used. To predict cytomegalovirus infection status, the study combined high-throughput TCR immunosequencing, statistical association of individual TCRs with disease status, and machine learning. A later analysis re-examined previously published TCR beta repertoires from 610 or so donors and added high-resolution HLA genotyping to investigate patterns of TCR occurrence. Rather than using new phenotypic data, the later analysis identified candidate immune exposures from TCR beta sequences and from how often those sequences occurred across donors. An earlier analysis of about 620 of the donors applied high-throughput TCR beta sequencing to assess whether each TCR beta V gene segment acted as functional or pseudogenic. Donor age, sex, ethnicity and CMV serostatus were collected together with the repertoire data. In a later genetic analysis, genome-wide SNP genotypes for about 65% of the 666 donors were used, and that subset was treated as a discovery cohort. Every repertoire in the discovery cohort had been generated on one and the same sequencing platform. Class I and class II HLA loci were covered by the typing at four-digit resolution. Typing coverage varied by locus: roughly 629-640 donors for A, B, C, DRB1 and DQB1; more than 500 for DQA1; about 570 for DPA1; approximately 490 for DPB1. Roughly five DR-DQ haplotypes were handled as single units for association and clustering, since linkage in the cohort was strong. On average, approximately 250,000 unique TCR beta nucleotide sequences were sequenced per donor among 398 genotyped donors of the cohort, with roughly 18% of those sequences being non-productive.

The library was prepared using the immunoSEQ multiplex PCR assay. The multiplex PCR relied on a mix of 60 forward primers for TCR Vbeta segments and 13 reverse primers for TCR Jbeta segments. Amplification of the CDR3 region of rearranged TCR beta genes was performed with a multiplex PCR assay on genomic DNA. The amplified TCR beta libraries were sequenced on the Illumina HiSeq System as 87-base-pair reads. The authors processed their data as follows. Across the roughly 700 repertoires, a later analysis counted tens of millions of unique TCR beta chains, roughly 11 million of which were shared by at least two donors. A nearest-neighbor algorithm error-corrected the raw reads and collapsed the reads into unique sequences, merging closely related sequences to remove PCR and sequencing errors. To assign V, D and J gene segments, CDR3 sequences were aligned to IMGT reference sequences. For a sequence to be retained, a match of at least six nucleotides to both a V gene segment and a J gene segment was required. Rearrangements were called productive when the CDR3 lacked stop codons and stayed in frame with V and J; all others were non-productive. CDR3 was defined by IMGT convention, running from the second conserved V-encoded cysteine to the conserved J-encoded phenylalanine. The earlier analysis of 500 to 750 of the donors excluded any sequence lacking an unambiguous match to a single V gene segment. In an earlier analysis of several hundred of the donors, V segments were called functional above 56.7% productive rearrangements and were called segregating when the between-donor standard deviation exceeded 5%. To diagnose cytomegalovirus status from the catalog of TCR beta chain sequences, a statistical classification framework was built. In a later analysis, TCR nucleotide sequences were compared against IMGT/GENE-DB human TR gene sequences so that V and J genes could be assigned. In a later analysis, CDR3 sequences and most-parsimonious VDJ recombination scenarios were assigned using the TCRdist pipeline. In a later analysis, each TCR beta chain was defined by its CDR3 amino acid sequence together with its V-gene family, and reads without a unique V-gene family were excluded. A later analysis removed 450 to 600 highly shared, low-generation-probability nucleotide sequences to deal with suspected cross-contamination and a sequencing artifact. For each public chain, a later analysis derived a clonal expansion index from normalized ranks of inferred template counts within each repertoire. In a later analysis, generation probabilities were computed using a VDJ recombination model fitted to out-of-frame rearrangements, and the results were checked against IGoR. In a later analysis, TCR-TCR, TCR-HLA and TCR-CMV co-occurrence was scored with hypergeometric tests, and a repertoire-size bias correction was applied to TCR pairs. A later analysis estimated false discovery rates by permuting HLA or CMV assignments 20 times. In a later analysis, co-occurring TCRs were grouped with DBSCAN, and TCRdist sequence similarity was added when clustering was performed within HLA-allele-positive subsets. Repertoires with fewer than 30,000 or more than 120,000 public chains, plus five repertoires with anomalous nucleotide sharing, were excluded from co-occurrence clustering. Drawn from immuneACCESS, this table holds only the in-frame rearrangements with V and J called that TCRdb kept. Clones are partly lost; checked studies trace under half to an unresolved V gene and leave the rest unexplained. For V, J and clone size, that table is used; D and trimming come from the DNA. The table for this sample lists 250,000 to 350,000 clones; under 90% of them were counted only once. The ten largest make up about 0.28% of the sample.

The cohort was made up of approximately 700 healthy bone marrow donors. At the time of sampling, all cohort members were nominally healthy, though unrecorded immune exposures were likely present. The donor was CMV seronegative and was included in the group of around 320 seronegative cohort members. A peripheral blood sample was provided by each donor, and peripheral blood mononuclear cells were used for TCR beta sequencing. Genomic DNA was extracted from the blood cell samples with the Qiagen DNeasy Blood Extraction Kit. Including the terminal cysteine and phenylalanine, the CDR3 comprises 15 residues. Left in the record is the CDR3 DNA by itself, 45 bases read in frame from the first base. Based on the germline V gene (reference sequence), the CDR1 and CDR2 sequences are SGHNT and YYREEE. V is pared back by 1 base and J by 3 bases, with 13 bases lying between the germline termini. This clone was counted only a few times. Its recognized antigen is unknown. Per-base quality was not reported, and no clone a single base away is much larger than it.

Findings and caveats that apply to the study as a whole: A later analysis found that most CMV-associated TCR beta chains appeared HLA-restricted, with HLA associations seemingly driven largely by CMV exposure. In the study, around 150 TCR beta chains were listed as associated with cytomegalovirus. A later genetic analysis reported fewer N-insertions in productive TCRs among donors in an Asian-associated ancestry cluster than the roughly 700-donor mean. The presence/absence analyses assumed that sequencing depth was roughly uniform across donors, and that assumption may not be true. A few of the identified cytomegalovirus-associated TCR beta chains were confirmed in vitro to be specific for cytomegalovirus antigens. Most TCR sequences were observed very rarely across donors, whereas some public TCRs were present in many individuals. Because counts were too low, roughly 16 rarely observed V segments, including chromosome 9 orphons, were left out of the earlier analysis of 587 of the donors. In a later analysis, HLA-associated TCR beta chains were found to be more clonally expanded and to have lower generation probabilities than equally common non-associated chains. A later genetic analysis associated a missense DCLRE1C variant with V-gene and J-gene trimming of TCR beta chains, and an independent cohort replicated the association. In a later analysis, several top co-occurrence clusters were reported to appear linked to parvovirus B19, influenza, CMV and Epstein-Barr virus. A later analysis found that TCR association rates varied across HLA loci, with DRB1 alleles showing the most associated TCRs and HLA-C alleles the fewest. At a false discovery rate of 0.05, a later analysis linked some 18,000 TCR beta sequences to specific HLA alleles. Only TCR beta chains were sequenced in this cohort, and the absence of alpha or paired-chain data limited detectable features. HLA typing was unavailable for some donors at each locus, so association tests used only the typed subset. For the cohort, immune exposure information was limited to CMV serostatus. The classifier was reported to diagnose cytomegalovirus status with high specificity and sensitivity in both the original and validation cohorts. Broadly in line with IMGT annotations, most TCR beta V segments showed up in productive rearrangements about 87% or about 30% of the time in an earlier analysis of several hundred of the donors. The authors suggested that the approach could potentially be generalized to other disease states and immunological phenotypes. A further reported finding was that TCR beta sequences accurately predicted the HLA-A and HLA-B alleles for most subjects in the first cohort. When HLA alleles, especially DR and DQ, strongly co-occurred, TCR associations were difficult to assign to individual alleles. A cluster of highly shared sequence variants was judged likely to be a technical artifact of the sequencing pipeline. Linkage disequilibrium might explain the correlated functional status among segregating V segments, but an unknown experimental factor could not be ruled out. Because the 87-base-pair reads could not distinguish some IMGT-functional V segments, including TRBV6-2 and TRBV6-3, those segments were excluded.

The sequence came from a girl aged 2 to 10 in good health and CMV-seronegative. Here the chain combines TRBV5-4 and TRBJ1-2, with a tentative D gene TRBD1 over 5 matching bases. The material sequenced was PBMCs. The sequenced DNA: TGTGCCAGCAGCTTGCTTAGGGGCTCCGACTATGGCTACACCTTC. Its protein is CASSLLRGSDYGYTF.